Shown below are 22 T cell receptor beta chains from a single sample sequenced in a study of metastatic and nonmetastatic thyroid tumors. Treatment of any kind had been given to no patient before thyroid surgery. With MiXCR, TCRdb called clones anew from the PCR reads. Found here are 29,000 or so clones, 3.5% to 5% of them singletons; the top ten hold roughly a fifth. The sample was blood. These receptors were collected from a female donor with papillary thyroid cancer or a benign thyroid nodule (not recorded which). Some clones in this sample may be carry-over from other donors' samples.

This clone was counted many times. The gene calls are TRBV29-1 and TRBJ1-4; 9 bases agree with TRBD1. V trimming: 6 bases; J trimming: 8 bases; junction bases outside the gene matches: 4. The length of the CDR3 is 12 residues. Germline CDR1 is SQVTM and CDR2 is ANQGSEA. CDR3 region: CSVGTGREKLFF. CDR3 sequence (DNA): TGCAGCGTGGGGACAGGGCGCGAAAAACTGTTTTTT. The full variable domain, rest sourced from reference TRBV29-1 and TRBJ1-4, is SAVISQKPSRDICQRGTSLTIQCQVDSQVTMMFWYRQQPGQSLTLIATANQGSEATYESGFVIDKFPISRPNLTFSTLTVSNMSPEDSSIYLCSVGTGREKLFFGSGTQLSVL.

This clone was observed a few times. The chain joins TRBV2 to TRBJ2-1, with 9 bases that match TRBD2. Losses at the gene ends were 6 bases for V and 2 bases for J; bases not matched to a gene: 8. Germline CDR1 is SNHLY and CDR2 is FYNNEI. The CDR3 sequence is 16 residues long. CDR3 sequence reads: CASRRRAGGPYNEQFF. The DNA for the CDR3 is TGTGCCAGCAGGCGCAGAGCGGGAGGTCCCTACAATGAGCAGTTCTTC.

This clone has more than one count but fewer than ten. This chain connects TRBV6-1 to TRBJ1-3, with D hard to call. CDR1 is MNHNS and CDR2 is SASEGT in the germline V gene. Trimming took off 3 bases at V and 4 bases at J, with 7 bases between the two ends. This CDR3 comprises 13 residues. CDR3: CASSDAWGNTIYF. In DNA form, the CDR3 reads TGTGCCAGCAGTGATGCATGGGGAAACACCATATATTTT.

There are a few counts of this clone. The chain combines TRBV28 with TRBJ2-1; maybe TRBD2 (5 bases). The germline CDR1 and CDR2 sequences are MDHEN and SYDVKM. Trimming cost V 6 bases and J 3 bases, with 15 bases left between them. The CDR3 covers 15 residues. The CDR3 region has the DNA TGTGCCAGCAGGCGAGGAGGCTCTCTCTACAATGAGCAGTTCTTC. It is translated as CASRRGGSLYNEQFF.

The J gene is TRBJ2-7, the V gene TRBV9; 9 nucleotides match TRBD2. CDR3 size: 17 residues. The V gene end was trimmed by 0 bases and the J gene end by 2 bases; junction bases not matched to a gene: 9. The germline gives CDR1 SGDLS, CDR2 YYNGEE. CDR3 nucleotide sequence: TGTGCCAGCAGCGTAGGTTATAGCGGGAGAAATACCTACGAGCAGTACTTC. This translates into CASSVGYSGRNTYEQYF.

This clone was picked up a small number of times. The chain links TRBV6-2 or TRBV6-3 to TRBJ1-2; D is uncertain. Deletions cut 6 bases from V and 3 bases from J, with 11 bases between. The germline V gene has CDR1 MNHEY and CDR2 SVGEGT. The CDR3 sequence is 13 residues long. CDR3 coding DNA: TGTGCCAGCAGCCATTCAACTTACTATGGCTACACCTTC. It encodes CASSHSTYYGYTF.

About this clone: Given a much more abundant clone one base away, this may be a read error. J is TRBJ1-1 and V is TRBV12-3 or TRBV12-4, with TRBD1 as a possible D gene (6 bases). V gave up 5 bases and J gave up 6 bases, with 13 bases separating them. The CDR3 runs to 13 residues. The CDR3 sequence is CASSPTGFSEAFF. CDR3 coding DNA: TGTGCCAGCAGTCCTACAGGGTTCTCTGAAGCTTTCTTT.

This clone has ten or more counts. In DNA form, the CDR3 reads TGTGCCAGCAGCTTGGAACGGGAGATAGGAGAGACCCAGTACTTC. The encoded protein is CASSLEREIGETQYF. The rearrangement links TRBV5-4 to TRBJ2-5; D is perhaps TRBD2 (6 bases). Germline V gene data show CDR1 as SGHNT and CDR2 as YYREEE (reference sequence). V was trimmed by 0 bases and J by 4 bases, leaving 13 bases between them. The CDR3 is made up of 15 amino acids.

Notes on this clone: This may arise from a read error, as a much more abundant clone is one base away. The V gene is TRBV19, the J gene TRBJ1-5, with D hard to call. The CDR3 covers 14 residues. Germline loops: CDR1 LNHDA, CDR2 SQIVND (reference sequence). CDR3 loop: CASSRKHRNQPQNF. CDR3 in DNA: TGTGCCAGTAGTAGGAAACACCGCAATCAGCCCCAGAATTTT.

This clone was picked up many times. V and J are TRBV5-4 and TRBJ2-7; D gene ambiguous. V lost 3 bases to trimming and J lost 2 bases, with 9 bases between them. The germline V gene has CDR1 SGHNT and CDR2 YYREEE (reference sequence). The CDR3 extends over 13 amino acids. The CDR3 loop is CASSSGPAYEQYF. CDR3 coding DNA: TGTGCCAGCAGCTCCGGGCCCGCCTACGAGCAGTACTTC.

This clone was counted only a few times. This chain links TRBV6-9 with TRBJ2-3; D ambiguous. The germline V gene encodes CDR1 MNHGY and CDR2 SVAAGI. The CDR3 spans 12 residues. Between the trimmed V and J ends, which lost 4 bases and 5 bases, there was a span of 7 bases. The CDR3 protein is CASSSFRDTQYF. CDR3 DNA sequence: TGTGCCAGCAGTTCCTTTAGAGATACGCAGTATTTT.

This clone was counted ten times or more. The V and J genes are TRBV11-2 and TRBJ1-2; D is undetermined. This CDR3 has 13 amino acids. The germline V gene encodes CDR1 SGHAT and CDR2 FQNNGV. The V end was cut by 3 bases, the J end by 2 bases, with 7 bases between. For the CDR3, the DNA is TGTGCCAGCAGCTTGGCAGCCAACTATGGCTACACCTTC. It codes for CASSLAANYGYTF.

This clone was detected only a few times. V is TRBV6-2 or TRBV6-3 and J is TRBJ1-2; no definite D call. V lost 6 bases and J lost 6, with 14 bases in between. The CDR3 runs 13 residues. Germline CDR1 and CDR2: MNHEY and SVGEGT. The CDR3 coding sequence is TGTGCCAGCAGATCCCCGGGAGCCGATGGCTACACCTTC. Protein: CASRSPGADGYTF.

V usage is TRBV20-1 and J usage is TRBJ2-3, with D perhaps matching TRBD2 (7 bases). The CDR3 is made up of 12 amino acids. Trimming pared 1 base from V and 15 bases from J, leaving 17 bases between. CDR1 is DFQATT, CDR2 SNEGSKA, per germline (reference sequence). The CDR3 DNA reads TGCAGTGCTAGAGTAGGGGGGGATACACATTATTTT. It specifies CSARVGGDTHYF.

The chain has TRBV20-1 and TRBJ2-1, with 7 bases matching TRBD2. CDR1 DFQATT and CDR2 SNEGSKA come from the germline V gene (reference sequence). The junction had 7 bases not matched to a gene; V was cut back by 3 bases and J by 5 bases. There are 14 residues in the CDR3. The CDR3: CSARRLAGNNEQFF. The CDR3 bases are TGCAGTGCTAGGCGACTAGCAGGAAACAATGAGCAGTTCTTC.

Many counts were recorded for this clone. The chain employs TRBV27 and TRBJ1-5; the match to TRBD1 covers 8 bases. Germline V CDR1 and CDR2: MNHEY, SMNVEV (reference sequence). The V gene end was trimmed by 6 bases and the J gene end by 3 bases; junction bases not matched to a gene: 4. This CDR3 comprises 14 residues. The CDR3 DNA reads TGTGCCAGCAGATATCAGGGGGCCAATCAGCCCCAGCATTTT. Protein: CASRYQGANQPQHF.

This clone was picked up many times. The chain combines TRBV18 with TRBJ1-2, with D possibly being TRBD1 (6 bases). Germline V gene lookup returns CDR1 KGHSH and CDR2 LQKENI. The CDR3 runs 16 residues. Trimming shortened V by 1 base and J by 3 bases, and 15 bases separated the two germline ends. CDR3 in amino acids: CASSPRLVEGDYGYTF. For the CDR3, the DNA is TGTGCCAGCTCACCACGGTTGGTGGAGGGGGACTATGGCTACACCTTC.

The rearrangement links TRBV3-1 to TRBJ1-5; D not resolved. The V and J ends lost 1 base and 5 bases respectively, with 9 bases between them. CDR1 is LGHDT and CDR2 is YNNKEL in the germline V gene (reference sequence). The CDR3 has 14 residues. This CDR3 reads CASSQGVGHQPQHF. The CDR3 DNA is TGTGCCAGCAGCCAAGGGGTTGGTCATCAGCCCCAGCATTTT.

This clone was detected only a few times. V and J are TRBV6-5 and TRBJ1-2, with a tentative D call TRBD1 (5 bases). Trimming took 0 bases from V and 6 from J, leaving 14 bases between them. CDR1 is MNHEY, CDR2 SVGAGI, per germline. This CDR3 region has 15 residues. The CDR3 reads CASSYSSQGVDGYTF. The CDR3 region has the DNA TGTGCCAGCAGTTACTCGAGTCAAGGGGTTGATGGCTACACCTTC.

A word on this clone: Possible read error: a much larger clone is one base away. This chain uses TRBV6-2 or TRBV6-3 with TRBJ1-6; D is unclear. The V gene's germline CDR1 is MNHEY and CDR2 SVGEGT. Deletions cut 6 bases from V and 7 bases from J, with 16 bases between. The CDR3 is 15 amino acids. CDR3 region: CASSPGQVENSPLHF. In DNA, the CDR3 is TGTGCCAGCAGCCCTGGTCAAGTGGAGAATTCACCCCTCCACTTT.

This clone has ten or more counts. Other DNA sequences in the same sample also yield this CDR3. The rearrangement joins TRBV29-1 to TRBJ2-7; TRBD1 is a possible D gene (6 bases). The CDR3 totals 13 residues. The V gene lost 7 bases and the J gene lost 4 bases, with 17 bases spanning the gap. In germline, CDR1 is SQVTM, CDR2 ANQGSEA. CDR3 DNA: TGCAGCGCTTCACAGGGAATTCGGTACGAGCAGTACTTC. Protein: CSASQGIRYEQYF.

The table lists this clone with a few counts. V and J are TRBV28 and TRBJ2-7, with TRBD2 matching 9 bases. V gave up 5 bases and J gave up 0 bases; unmatched junction bases: 8. The CDR3 sequence is 16 residues long. CDR1 is MDHEN and CDR2 is SYDVKM in the germline V gene. CDR3 DNA sequence: TGTGCCAGCAGTCCCATAGCGGGAGAGGGCTCCTACGAGCAGTACTTC. Translated, it gives CASSPIAGEGSYEQYF.